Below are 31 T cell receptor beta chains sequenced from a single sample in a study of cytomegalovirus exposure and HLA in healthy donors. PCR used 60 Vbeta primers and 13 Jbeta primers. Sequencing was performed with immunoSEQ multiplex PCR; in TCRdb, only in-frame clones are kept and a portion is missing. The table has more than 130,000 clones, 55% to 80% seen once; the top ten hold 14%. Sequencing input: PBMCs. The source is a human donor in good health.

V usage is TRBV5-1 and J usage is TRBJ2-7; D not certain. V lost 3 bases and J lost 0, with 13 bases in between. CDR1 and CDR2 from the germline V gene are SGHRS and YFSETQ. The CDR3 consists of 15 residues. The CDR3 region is CASSSTRFPSYEQYF. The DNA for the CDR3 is TGCGCCAGCAGCTCGACACGATTCCCCTCCTACGAGCAGTACTTC.

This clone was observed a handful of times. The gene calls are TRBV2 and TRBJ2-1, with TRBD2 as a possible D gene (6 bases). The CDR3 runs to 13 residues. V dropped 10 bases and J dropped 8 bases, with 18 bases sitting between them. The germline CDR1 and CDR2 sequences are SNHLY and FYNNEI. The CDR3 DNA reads TGTGCCACCGGGACTTCGCTGAGCCATGAGCAGTTCTTC. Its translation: CATGTSLSHEQFF.

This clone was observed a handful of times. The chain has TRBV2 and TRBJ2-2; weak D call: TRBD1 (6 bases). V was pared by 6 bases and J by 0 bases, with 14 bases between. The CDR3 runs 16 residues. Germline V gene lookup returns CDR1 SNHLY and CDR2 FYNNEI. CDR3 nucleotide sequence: TGTGCCAGCAGCAAAGCAGGGGTTCCGAACACCGGGGAGCTGTTTTTT. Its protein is CASSKAGVPNTGELFF.

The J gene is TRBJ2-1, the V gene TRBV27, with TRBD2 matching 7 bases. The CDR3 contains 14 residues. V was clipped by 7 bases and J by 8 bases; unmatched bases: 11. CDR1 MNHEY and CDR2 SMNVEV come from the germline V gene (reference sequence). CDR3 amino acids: CASIKTGGSYEQFF. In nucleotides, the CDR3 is TGTGCCAGCATCAAAACGGGCGGGAGCTATGAGCAGTTCTTC.

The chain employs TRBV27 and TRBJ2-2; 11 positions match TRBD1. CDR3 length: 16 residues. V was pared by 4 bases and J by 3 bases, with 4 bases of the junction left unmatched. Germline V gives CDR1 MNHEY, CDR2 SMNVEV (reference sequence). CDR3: CASSSGQGAYTGELFF. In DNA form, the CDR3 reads TGTGCCAGCAGTTCCGGACAGGGGGCCTACACCGGGGAGCTGTTTTTT.

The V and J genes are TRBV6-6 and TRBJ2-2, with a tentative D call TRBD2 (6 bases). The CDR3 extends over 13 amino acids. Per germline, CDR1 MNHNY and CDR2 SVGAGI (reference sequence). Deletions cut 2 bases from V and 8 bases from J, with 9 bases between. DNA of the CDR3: TGTGCCAGCAGTTACGACCGGGGGGGGGAGCTGTTTTTT. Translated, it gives CASSYDRGGELFF.

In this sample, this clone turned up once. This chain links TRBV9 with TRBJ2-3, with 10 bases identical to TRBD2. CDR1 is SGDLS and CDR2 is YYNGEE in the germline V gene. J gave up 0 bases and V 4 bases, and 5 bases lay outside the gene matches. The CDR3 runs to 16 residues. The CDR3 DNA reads TGTGCCAGCAGCTCCAGCGGGGGGGAGAGCACAGATACGCAGTATTTT. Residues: CASSSSGGESTDTQYF.

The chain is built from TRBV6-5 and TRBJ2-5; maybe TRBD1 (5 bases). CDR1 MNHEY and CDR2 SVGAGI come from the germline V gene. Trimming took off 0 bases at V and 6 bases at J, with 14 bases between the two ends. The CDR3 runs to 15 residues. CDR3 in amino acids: CASSYSWQGRQTQYF. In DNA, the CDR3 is TGTGCCAGCAGTTACTCGTGGCAGGGAAGACAGACCCAGTACTTC.

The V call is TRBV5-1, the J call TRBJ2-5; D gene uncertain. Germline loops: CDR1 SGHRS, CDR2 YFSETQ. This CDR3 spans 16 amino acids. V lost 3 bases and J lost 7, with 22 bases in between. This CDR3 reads CASSSGDGSDPGTQYF. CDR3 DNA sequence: TGCGCCAGCAGCTCCGGTGATGGGTCCGACCCAGGGACCCAGTACTTC.

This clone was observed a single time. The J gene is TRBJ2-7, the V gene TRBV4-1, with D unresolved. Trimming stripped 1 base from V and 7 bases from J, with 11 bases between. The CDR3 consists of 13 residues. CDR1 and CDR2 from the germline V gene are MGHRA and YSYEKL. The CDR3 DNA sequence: TGCGCCAGCAGCCAAGCGGCGACACCTGAGCAGTACTTC. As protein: CASSQAATPEQYF.

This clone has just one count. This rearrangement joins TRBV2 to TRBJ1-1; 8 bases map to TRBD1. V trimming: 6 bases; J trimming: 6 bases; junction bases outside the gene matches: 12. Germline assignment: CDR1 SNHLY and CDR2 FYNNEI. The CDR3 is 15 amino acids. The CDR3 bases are TGTGCCAGCAGACCCGACAGGGGAGGAATGTCTGAAGCTTTCTTT. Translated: CASRPDRGGMSEAFF.

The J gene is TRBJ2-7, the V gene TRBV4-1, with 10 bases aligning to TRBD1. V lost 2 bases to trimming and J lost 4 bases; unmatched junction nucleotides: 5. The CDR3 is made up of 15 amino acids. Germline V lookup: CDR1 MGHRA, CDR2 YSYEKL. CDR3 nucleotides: TGCGCCAGCAGCCAAACCGGGACAGGGGATTACGAGCAGTACTTC. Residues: CASSQTGTGDYEQYF.

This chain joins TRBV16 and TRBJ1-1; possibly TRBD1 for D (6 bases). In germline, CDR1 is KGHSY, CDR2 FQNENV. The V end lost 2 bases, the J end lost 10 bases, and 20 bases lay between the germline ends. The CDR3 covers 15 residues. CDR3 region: CASSQTSTGMAGAFF. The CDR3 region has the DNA TGTGCCAGCAGCCAAACCTCAACAGGGATGGCTGGAGCTTTCTTT.

The CDR3 DNA is TGTGCCAGCAGTTATACTCCGGGCACCGGGGAGCTGTTTTTT. Its translation: CASSYTPGTGELFF. The chain carries TRBV6-5 and TRBJ2-2; no reliable D call. The CDR3 totals 14 residues. The germline V gene has CDR1 MNHEY and CDR2 SVGAGI. Trimming left V 3 bases short and J 4 bases short, with 9 bases between.

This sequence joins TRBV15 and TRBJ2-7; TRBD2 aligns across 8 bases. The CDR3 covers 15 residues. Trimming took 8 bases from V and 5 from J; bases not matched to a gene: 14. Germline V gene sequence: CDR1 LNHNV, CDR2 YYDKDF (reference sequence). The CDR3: CATQREQRGIDEQYF. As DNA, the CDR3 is TGTGCCACCCAGCGCGAGCAGCGGGGGATCGACGAGCAGTACTTC.

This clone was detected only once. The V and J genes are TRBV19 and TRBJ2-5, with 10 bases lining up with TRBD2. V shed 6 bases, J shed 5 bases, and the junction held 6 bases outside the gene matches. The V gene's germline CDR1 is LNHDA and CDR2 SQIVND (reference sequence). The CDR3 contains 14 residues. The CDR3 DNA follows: TGTGCCAGTAGCCCTAGCGGGGGACGGGAGACCCAGTACTTC. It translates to CASSPSGGRETQYF. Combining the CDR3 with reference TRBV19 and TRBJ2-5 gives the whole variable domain DGGITQSPKYLFRKEGQNVTLSCEQNLNHDAMYWYRQDPGQGLRLIYYSQIVNDFQKGDIAEGYSVSREKKESFPLTVTSAQKNPTAFYLCASSPSGGRETQYFGPGTRLLVL.

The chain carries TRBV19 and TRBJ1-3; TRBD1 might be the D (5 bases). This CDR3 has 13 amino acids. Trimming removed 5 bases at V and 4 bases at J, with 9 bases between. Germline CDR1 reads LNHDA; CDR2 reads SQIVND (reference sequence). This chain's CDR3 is CASSPGHGNTIYF. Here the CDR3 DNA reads TGTGCCAGTAGTCCTGGACACGGAAACACCATATATTTT.

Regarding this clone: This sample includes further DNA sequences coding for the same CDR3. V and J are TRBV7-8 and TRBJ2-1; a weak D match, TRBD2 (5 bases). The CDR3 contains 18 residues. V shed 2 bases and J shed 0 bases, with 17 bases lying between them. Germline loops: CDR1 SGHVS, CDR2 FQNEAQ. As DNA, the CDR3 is TGTGCCAGCAGCTTACGGGATGGTCTAGCTCTCTCCTACAATGAGCAGTTCTTC. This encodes CASSLRDGLALSYNEQFF.

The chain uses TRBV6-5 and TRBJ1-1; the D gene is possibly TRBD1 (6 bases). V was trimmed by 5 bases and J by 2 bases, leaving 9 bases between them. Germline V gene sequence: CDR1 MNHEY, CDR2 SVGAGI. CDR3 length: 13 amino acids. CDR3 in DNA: TGTGCCAGCAGTGAACAGGGAAACACTGAAGCTTTCTTT. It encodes CASSEQGNTEAFF.

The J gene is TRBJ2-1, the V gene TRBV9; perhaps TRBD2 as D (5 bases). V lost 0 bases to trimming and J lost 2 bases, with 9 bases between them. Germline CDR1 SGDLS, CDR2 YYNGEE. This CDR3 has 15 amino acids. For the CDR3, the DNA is TGTGCCAGCAGCGTAGCGGGGTTAGCCTACAATGAGCAGTTCTTC. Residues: CASSVAGLAYNEQFF.

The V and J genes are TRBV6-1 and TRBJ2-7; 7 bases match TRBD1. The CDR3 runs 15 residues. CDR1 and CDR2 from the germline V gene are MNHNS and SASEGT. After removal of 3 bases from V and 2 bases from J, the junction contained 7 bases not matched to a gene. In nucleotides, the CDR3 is TGTGCCAGCAGTGAGTGGGCAGGGGGAGCCTACGAGCAGTACTTC. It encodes CASSEWAGGAYEQYF.

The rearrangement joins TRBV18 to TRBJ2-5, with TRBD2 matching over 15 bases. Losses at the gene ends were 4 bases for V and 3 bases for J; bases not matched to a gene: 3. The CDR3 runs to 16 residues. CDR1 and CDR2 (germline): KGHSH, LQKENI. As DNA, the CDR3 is TGTGCCAGCTCACAGGGACTAGCGGGGGGCGAAGAGACCCAGTACTTC. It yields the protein CASSQGLAGGEETQYF.

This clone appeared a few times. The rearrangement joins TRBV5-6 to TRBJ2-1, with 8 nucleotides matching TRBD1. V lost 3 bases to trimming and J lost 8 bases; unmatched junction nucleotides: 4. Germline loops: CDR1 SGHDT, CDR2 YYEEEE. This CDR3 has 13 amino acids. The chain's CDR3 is CASSSGTGYEQFF. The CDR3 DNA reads TGTGCCAGCAGCTCCGGGACAGGATATGAGCAGTTCTTC.

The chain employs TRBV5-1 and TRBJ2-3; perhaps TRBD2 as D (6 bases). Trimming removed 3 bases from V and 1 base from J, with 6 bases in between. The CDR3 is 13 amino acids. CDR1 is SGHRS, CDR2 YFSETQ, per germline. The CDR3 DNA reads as TGCGCCAGCAGCTGGGGGGGCACAGATACGCAGTATTTT. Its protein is CASSWGGTDTQYF.

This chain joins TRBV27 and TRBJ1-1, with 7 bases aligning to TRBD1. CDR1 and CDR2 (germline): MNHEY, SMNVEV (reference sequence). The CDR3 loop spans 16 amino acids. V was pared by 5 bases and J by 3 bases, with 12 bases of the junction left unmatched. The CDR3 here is CASSKTGTAIDTEAFF. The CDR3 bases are TGTGCCAGCAGTAAAACCGGGACAGCGATAGACACTGAAGCTTTCTTT.

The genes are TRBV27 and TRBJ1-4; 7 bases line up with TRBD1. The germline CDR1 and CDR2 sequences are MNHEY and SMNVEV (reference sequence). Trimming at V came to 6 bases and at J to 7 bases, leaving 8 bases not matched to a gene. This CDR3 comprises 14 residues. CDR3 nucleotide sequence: TGTGCCAGCAGCCCAGATACAGGGGTTGAAAAACTGTTTTTT. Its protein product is CASSPDTGVEKLFF.

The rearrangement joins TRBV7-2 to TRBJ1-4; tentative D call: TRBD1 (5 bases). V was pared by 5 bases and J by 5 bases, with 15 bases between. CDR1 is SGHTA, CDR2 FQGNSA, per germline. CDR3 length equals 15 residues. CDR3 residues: CASSQTGGTNEKLFF. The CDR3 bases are TGTGCCAGCAGCCAAACCGGAGGGACCAATGAAAAACTGTTTTTT.

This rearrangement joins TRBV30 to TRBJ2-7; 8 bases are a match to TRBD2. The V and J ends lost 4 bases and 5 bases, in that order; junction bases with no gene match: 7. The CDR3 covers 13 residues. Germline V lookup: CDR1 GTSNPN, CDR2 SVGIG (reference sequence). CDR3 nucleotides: TGTGCCTGGAAAGGTAGCGGGACCGACGAGCAGTACTTC. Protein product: CAWKGSGTDEQYF.

CDR3 bases: TGTGCCAGCAGTGGCCTAAACACCGGGGAGCTGTTTTTT. Translation gives CASSGLNTGELFF. J is TRBJ2-2 and V is TRBV2; D not certain. This CDR3 has 13 amino acids. V shed 4 bases and J shed 2 bases, with 5 bases lying between them. CDR1 is SNHLY and CDR2 is FYNNEI in the germline V gene.

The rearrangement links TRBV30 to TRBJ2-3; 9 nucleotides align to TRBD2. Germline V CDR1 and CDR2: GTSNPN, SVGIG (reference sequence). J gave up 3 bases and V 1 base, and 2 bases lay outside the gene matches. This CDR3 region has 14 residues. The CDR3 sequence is CAWSGLAVTDTQYF. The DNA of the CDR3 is TGTGCCTGGAGTGGACTAGCGGTAACAGATACGCAGTATTTT.

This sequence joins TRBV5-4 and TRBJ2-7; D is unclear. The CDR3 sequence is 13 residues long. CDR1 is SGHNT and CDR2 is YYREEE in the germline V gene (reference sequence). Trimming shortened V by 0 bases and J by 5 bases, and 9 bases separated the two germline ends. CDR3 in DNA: TGTGCCAGCAGCTTGGGAGGTTTTGACGAGCAGTACTTC. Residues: CASSLGGFDEQYF.